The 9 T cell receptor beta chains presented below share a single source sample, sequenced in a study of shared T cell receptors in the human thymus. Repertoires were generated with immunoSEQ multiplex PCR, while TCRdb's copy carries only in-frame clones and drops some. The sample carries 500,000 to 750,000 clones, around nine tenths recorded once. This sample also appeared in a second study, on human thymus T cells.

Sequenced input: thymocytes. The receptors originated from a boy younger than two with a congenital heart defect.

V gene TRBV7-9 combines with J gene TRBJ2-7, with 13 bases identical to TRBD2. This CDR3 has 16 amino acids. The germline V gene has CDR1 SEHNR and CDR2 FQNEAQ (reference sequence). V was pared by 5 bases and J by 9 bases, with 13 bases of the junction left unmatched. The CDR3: CASSEGWTSGSRVQYF. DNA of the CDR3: TGTGCCAGCAGCGAAGGTTGGACTAGCGGGAGTAGGGTGCAGTACTTC.

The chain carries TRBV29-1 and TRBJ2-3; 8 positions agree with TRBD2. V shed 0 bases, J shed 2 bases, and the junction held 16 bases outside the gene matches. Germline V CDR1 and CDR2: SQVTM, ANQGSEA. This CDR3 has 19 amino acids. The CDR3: CSVEDHTIAGYFPTDTQYF. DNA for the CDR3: TGCAGCGTTGAAGATCATACTATAGCGGGATATTTCCCCACAGATACGCAGTATTTT.

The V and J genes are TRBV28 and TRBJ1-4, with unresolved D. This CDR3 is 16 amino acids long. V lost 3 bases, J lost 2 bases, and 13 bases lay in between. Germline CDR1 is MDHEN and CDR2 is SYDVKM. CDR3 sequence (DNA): TGTGCCAGCAGTTTTAAAAGTTCGGGGACTAATGAAAAACTGTTTTTT. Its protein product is CASSFKSSGTNEKLFF.

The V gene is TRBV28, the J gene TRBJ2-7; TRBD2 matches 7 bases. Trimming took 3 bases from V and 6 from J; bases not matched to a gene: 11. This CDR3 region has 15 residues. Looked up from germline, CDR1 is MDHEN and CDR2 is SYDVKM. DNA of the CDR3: TGTGCCAGCAGTTTGGGGAGGGTCCCACCCCGCGAGCAGTACTTC. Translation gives CASSLGRVPPREQYF.

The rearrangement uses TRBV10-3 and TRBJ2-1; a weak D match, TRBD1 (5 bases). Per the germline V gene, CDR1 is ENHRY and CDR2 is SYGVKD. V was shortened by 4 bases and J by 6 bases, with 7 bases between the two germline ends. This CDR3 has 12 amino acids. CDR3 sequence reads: CAISGGCNEQFF. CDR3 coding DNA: TGTGCCATCAGTGGGGGCTGCAATGAGCAGTTCTTC.

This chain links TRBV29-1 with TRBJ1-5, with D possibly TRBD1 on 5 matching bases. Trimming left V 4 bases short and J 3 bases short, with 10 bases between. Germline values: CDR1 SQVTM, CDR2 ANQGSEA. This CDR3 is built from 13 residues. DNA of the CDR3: TGCAGCGTTGGAGGGGACTACAATCAGCCCCAGCATTTT. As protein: CSVGGDYNQPQHF.

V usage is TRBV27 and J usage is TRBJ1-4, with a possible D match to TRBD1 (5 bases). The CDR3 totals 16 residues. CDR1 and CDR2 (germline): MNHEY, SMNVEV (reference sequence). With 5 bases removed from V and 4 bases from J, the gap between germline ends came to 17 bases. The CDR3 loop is CASSPATGPLNEKLFF. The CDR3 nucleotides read TGTGCCAGCAGTCCTGCCACAGGCCCTCTTAATGAAAAACTGTTTTTT.

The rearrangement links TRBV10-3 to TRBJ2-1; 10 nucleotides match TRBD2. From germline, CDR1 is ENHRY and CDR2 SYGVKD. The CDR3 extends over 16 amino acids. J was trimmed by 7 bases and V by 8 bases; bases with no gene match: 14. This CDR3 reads CAIGGSEREGPNEQFF. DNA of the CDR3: TGTGCCATCGGGGGGAGTGAGCGGGAGGGCCCAAATGAGCAGTTCTTC.

CDR3 region: CASSYPGTTPYEQYF. CDR3 nucleotide sequence: TGTGCCAGCAGTTACCCCGGGACTACCCCCTACGAGCAGTACTTC. The rearrangement links TRBV6-5 to TRBJ2-7, with 7 bases fitting TRBD2. With V trimmed by 2 bases and J by 2 bases, 6 bases remained unmatched. The CDR3 consists of 15 residues. Per germline, CDR1 MNHEY and CDR2 SVGAGI.